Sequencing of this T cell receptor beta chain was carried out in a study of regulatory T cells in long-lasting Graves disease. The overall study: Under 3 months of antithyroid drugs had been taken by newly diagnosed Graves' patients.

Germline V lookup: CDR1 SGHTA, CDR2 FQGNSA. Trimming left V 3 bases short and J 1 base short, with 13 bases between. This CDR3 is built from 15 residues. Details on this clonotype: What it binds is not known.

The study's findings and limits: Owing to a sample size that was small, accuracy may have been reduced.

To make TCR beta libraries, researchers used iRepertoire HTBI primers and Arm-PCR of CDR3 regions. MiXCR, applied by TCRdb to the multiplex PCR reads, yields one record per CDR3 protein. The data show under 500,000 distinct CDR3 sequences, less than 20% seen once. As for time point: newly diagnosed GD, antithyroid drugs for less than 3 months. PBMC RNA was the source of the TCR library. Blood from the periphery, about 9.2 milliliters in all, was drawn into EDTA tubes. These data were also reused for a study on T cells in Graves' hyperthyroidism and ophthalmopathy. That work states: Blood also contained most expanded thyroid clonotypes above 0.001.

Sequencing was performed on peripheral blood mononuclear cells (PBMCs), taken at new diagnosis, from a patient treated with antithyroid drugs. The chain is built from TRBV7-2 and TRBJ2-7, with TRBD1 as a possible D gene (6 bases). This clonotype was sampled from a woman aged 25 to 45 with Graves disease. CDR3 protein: CASSFDRDISYEQYF. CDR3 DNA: TGTGCCAGCAGCTTCGACCGGGACATTTCCTACGAGCAGTACTTC.